A single sample is the source of the 17 T cell receptor beta chains below, sequenced in a study of monozygotic twins with inflammatory bowel disease (dated 2019 in TCRdb). Library preparation used 5' RACE. Sequenced using an Illumina HiSeq 2500. The reads underwent TCRdb reprocessing, giving one record for each CDR3 protein sequence and no DNA. For this sample, the table gives around 200,000 distinct CDR3 sequences. The ten largest clones capture approximately 1.6% of the sample. The sample taken for sequencing was blood. The receptor set was obtained from a human donor with ulcerative colitis or Crohn's disease, or a healthy co-twin of an affected twin (not recorded which).

The V call is TRBV20-1, the J call TRBJ2-7; the TRBD2 assignment by TCRdb is unverifiable without DNA. CDR1 and CDR2 (germline): DFQATT, SNEGSKA (reference sequence). The CDR3 spans 11 residues. CDR3 sequence: CSATAGSEQYF.

The CDR3 reads CSAYRGLGQPQHF. V gene TRBV20-1 combines with J gene TRBJ1-5; the TCRdb D gene call, TRBD1, has no DNA to confirm it. Germline V gives CDR1 DFQATT, CDR2 SNEGSKA (reference sequence). The CDR3 is made up of 13 amino acids.

The chain joins TRBV7-6 to TRBJ2-1; the D call of TRBD1 rests on TCRdb alone, since no DNA is present to check it. CDR3 size: 16 residues. The germline gives CDR1 SGHVS, CDR2 FNYEAQ. CDR3 region: CASSSHRGSIYNEQFF.

This chain uses TRBV7-9 with TRBJ1-2; TCRdb proposes TRBD1, but this gene call is untestable without DNA. The CDR3 extends over 13 amino acids. The germline V gene encodes CDR1 SEHNR and CDR2 FQNEAQ (reference sequence). The CDR3 spells CASSKRDSYGYTF.

The genes are TRBV12-3 or TRBV12-4 and TRBJ1-2; lacking DNA, the TRBD1 call made by TCRdb goes unchecked. The CDR3 consists of 15 residues. CDR3 sequence reads: CASRPPLGTGTGYTF.

V is TRBV11-2 and J is TRBJ2-3; TCRdb proposes TRBD2, but this gene call is untestable without DNA. Per the germline V gene, CDR1 is SGHAT and CDR2 is FQNNGV. The length of the CDR3 is 18 residues. The chain's CDR3 is CASSLGFLAGGRTDTQYF.

The CDR3 here is CASLTRARGKTEAFF. The chain uses TRBV28 and TRBJ1-1; TCRdb designates TRBD1, a call that cannot be tested without DNA. The CDR3 length is 15 residues. The germline V gene encodes CDR1 MDHEN and CDR2 SYDVKM. Variable domain in full (rest from reference TRBV28 and TRBJ1-1): DVKVTQSSRYLVKRTGEKVFLECVQDMDHENMFWYRQDPGLGLRLIYFSYDVKMKEKGDIPEGYSVSREKKERFSLILESASTNQTSMYLCASLTRARGKTEAFFGQGTRLTVV.

This chain links TRBV15 with TRBJ2-3. This CDR3 spans 14 amino acids. Germline CDR1 LNHNV, CDR2 YYDKDF (reference sequence). This CDR3 reads CATSRDGSTDTQYF.

V usage is TRBV5-4 and J usage is TRBJ2-3. The CDR3 runs to 15 residues. Per the germline V gene, CDR1 is SGHNT and CDR2 is YYREEE (reference sequence). CDR3 in amino acids: CASSLGTSYTDTQYF.

The chain has TRBV10-3 and TRBJ2-1; checking the TCRdb D call of TRBD2 is not possible without DNA. Germline lookup yields CDR1 ENHRY and CDR2 SYGVKD. The CDR3 covers 18 residues. CDR3 protein: CAISGLAGGHLDYNEQFF.

The chain has TRBV20-1 and TRBJ2-1; the TCRdb call, TRBD1, lacks DNA for checking. The CDR3 runs 16 residues. From germline, CDR1 is DFQATT and CDR2 SNEGSKA (reference sequence). The CDR3 reads CSATTFGRGLNNEQFF.

CDR3: CASSEQGLEAFF. The V call is TRBV28, the J call TRBJ1-1. The germline CDR1 and CDR2 sequences are MDHEN and SYDVKM. This CDR3 region has 12 residues.

This sequence joins TRBV5-6 and TRBJ1-6; TCRdb's assignment of TRBD1 cannot be checked, as there is no DNA. From germline, CDR1 is SGHDT and CDR2 YYEEEE. The CDR3 loop spans 14 amino acids. CDR3 sequence reads: CASSSDRLNSPLHF.

V is TRBV5-1 and J is TRBJ2-7. Germline CDR1 is SGHRS and CDR2 is YFSETQ. The CDR3 runs to 14 residues. The CDR3 sequence is CASSLAGGYYEQYF.

The chain links TRBV7-8 to TRBJ1-3; TCRdb selects TRBD1, and the lack of DNA leaves this call unchecked. Germline V gene lookup returns CDR1 SGHVS and CDR2 FQNEAQ. The CDR3 length is 16 residues. CDR3 sequence reads: CASSQQGFTSGNTIYF.

The V gene is TRBV24-1, the J gene TRBJ2-1; TCRdb outputs TRBD1, but without DNA this stays unchecked. Germline CDR1 KGHDR, CDR2 SFDVKD. The CDR3 totals 13 residues. CDR3 in amino acids: CATGGLDSTEQFF.

The chain joins TRBV5-1 to TRBJ2-1; TCRdb lists TRBD1, though no DNA is available to test this call. The CDR3 runs 15 residues. Germline V gene data show CDR1 as SGHRS and CDR2 as YFSETQ. The CDR3: CASSLVPGLDGEQFF. Together with reference TRBV5-1 and TRBJ2-1, the CDR3 gives the full variable domain: KAGVTQTPRYLIKTRGQQVTLSCSPISGHRSVSWYQQTPGQGLQFLFEYFSETQRNKGNFPGRFSGRQFSNSRSEMNVSTLELGDSALYLCASSLVPGLDGEQFFGPGTRLTVL.